The count of the clone carrying this TCR beta chain is one. This entry is derived from a study of blood T cells in healthy people across ages. Sample donors were healthy Caucasian individuals that came from Russia, aged 6 to 90. Combining a sample-barcoded 5' primer with a J-beta primer mix, a second PCR ran for roughly 7 to 11 cycles. TCRdb recomputed calls from the 5' RACE reads with MiXCR, one row per CDR3 protein. In the table there are over 1,500,000 distinct CDR3 sequences, around half of which are singletons. This CDR3 comprises 13 residues. Germline CDR1 MDHEN, CDR2 SYDVKM. The V and J ends lost 3 bases and 7 bases respectively, with 11 bases between them.

The receptor comes from a woman between 40 and 50 years old in good health. This chain joins TRBV28 and TRBJ2-3, with D uncertain. The source material was blood. The CDR3 DNA sequence: TGTGCCAGCAGTTTGGTGGGTTCCAATACGCAGTATTTT. This encodes CASSLVGSNTQYF. Full variable domain (outside the CDR3, taken from reference TRBV28 and TRBJ2-3): DVKVTQSSRYLVKRTGEKVFLECVQDMDHENMFWYRQDPGLGLRLIYFSYDVKMKEKGDIPEGYSVSREKKERFSLILESASTNQTSMYLCASSLVGSNTQYFGPGTRLTVL.